This TCR beta chain was observed in a study of T cells in Graves' hyperthyroidism and ophthalmopathy. Broader study findings: A median around 5.9 months before onset, the model predicted ophthalmopathy.

Comments on this clonotype: Antigen specificity is unknown.

Between the trimmed V and J ends, which lost 5 bases and 0 bases, there was a span of 15 bases. This CDR3 has 16 residues. CDR1 and CDR2 (germline): SEHNR, FQNEAQ (reference sequence). From RNA transcripts, TCR beta CDR3 regions were amplified. The HTBI primer set drove a first-round RT-PCR of the TCR CDR3. TCRdb independently ran MiXCR on the multiplex PCR reads; one entry per CDR3 protein. The data show about 640,000 distinct CDR3 sequences, about a fifth seen once. Input material: blood. The TCR originated in a young man with Graves' ophthalmopathy. The chain links TRBV7-9 to TRBJ2-3, with a weak D call TRBD2 (6 bases). The CDR3 DNA follows: TGTGCCAGCAGCCCAGAGGTGGCGGGAAGCACAGATACGCAGTATTTT. This gives the protein CASSPEVAGSTDTQYF.